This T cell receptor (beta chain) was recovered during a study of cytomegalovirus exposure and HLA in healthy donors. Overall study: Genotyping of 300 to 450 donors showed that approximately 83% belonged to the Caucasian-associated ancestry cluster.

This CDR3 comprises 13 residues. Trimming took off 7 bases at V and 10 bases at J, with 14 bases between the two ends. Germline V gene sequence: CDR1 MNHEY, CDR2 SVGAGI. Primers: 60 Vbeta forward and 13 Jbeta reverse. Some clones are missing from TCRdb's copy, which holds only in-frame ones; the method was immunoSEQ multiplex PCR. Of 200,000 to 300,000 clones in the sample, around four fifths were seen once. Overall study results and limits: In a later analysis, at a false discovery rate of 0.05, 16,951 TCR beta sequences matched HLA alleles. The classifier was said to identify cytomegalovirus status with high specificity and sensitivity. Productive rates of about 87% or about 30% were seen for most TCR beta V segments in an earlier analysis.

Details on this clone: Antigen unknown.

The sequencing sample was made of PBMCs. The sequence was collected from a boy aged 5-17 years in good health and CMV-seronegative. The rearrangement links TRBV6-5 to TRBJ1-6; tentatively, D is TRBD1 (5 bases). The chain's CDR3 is CASMVDSRSPLHF. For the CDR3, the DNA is TGTGCCAGCATGGTAGACAGTCGCTCACCCCTCCACTTT.